This entry lists 13 T cell receptor beta chains sequenced from one sample in a study of CD8+ T cells in alopecia areata. Treatment reported: oral pan-JAK inhibitor, 5-10 mg twice daily. RNA, once extracted, was reverse transcribed into cDNA for use as the sequencing template. Libraries were prepared by immunoSEQ multiplex PCR; TCRdb keeps only in-frame clonotypes and omits some of them. Here the sample spans about 210,000 clones, approximately 70% being singletons. Sample: CD4+ T cells sorted from blood, taken at week 44, from a patient treated with tofacitinib. These TCRs come from a human donor with alopecia areata.

The table lists this clone with a few counts. This chain joins TRBV11-2 and TRBJ1-4; D is possibly TRBD1 (6 bases). Trimming took 5 bases from V and 6 from J, leaving 13 bases between them. Germline CDR1 reads SGHAT; CDR2 reads FQNNGV. This CDR3 has 14 amino acids. This chain's CDR3 is CASSTRGLDEKLFF. CDR3 in DNA: TGTGCCAGCAGCACCCGGGGGCTGGATGAAAAACTGTTTTTT.

The rearrangement links TRBV6-9 to TRBJ2-3; D is possibly TRBD2 (6 bases). This CDR3 is 16 amino acids long. Germline assignment: CDR1 MNHGY and CDR2 SVAAGI. The V and J ends lost 0 bases and 2 bases respectively, with 12 bases between them. The CDR3 bases are TGTGCCAGCAGTTATTCATCGGGACTCTACACAGATACGCAGTATTTT. Translating gives CASSYSSGLYTDTQYF.

This chain connects TRBV19 to TRBJ2-2; D call uncertain. This CDR3 comprises 14 residues. The germline V and J ends were trimmed by 3 bases and 3 bases, with 8 bases remaining between them. Germline assignment: CDR1 LNHDA and CDR2 SQIVND (reference sequence). CDR3 loop: CASSIGTYTGELFF. In DNA form, the CDR3 reads TGTGCCAGTAGTATTGGCACCTACACCGGGGAGCTGTTTTTT.

This chain connects TRBV9 to TRBJ2-1; 7 bases map to TRBD2. The CDR3 spans 16 residues. V gave up 2 bases and J gave up 6 bases; unmatched junction bases: 11. Per the germline V gene, CDR1 is SGDLS and CDR2 is YYNGEE. CDR3 bases: TGTGCCAGCAGCGTGACTAGCTCCCAAACCACCAATGAGCAGTTCTTC. Translation: CASSVTSSQTTNEQFF.

This chain joins TRBV2 and TRBJ2-1; TRBD1 matches 7 bases. The V segment lost 5 bases and the J segment 3 bases; nucleotides outside the gene matches: 28. Germline V gene data show CDR1 as SNHLY and CDR2 as FYNNEI. This CDR3 region has 22 residues. CDR3 bases: TGTGCCAGCAGTCTGTTGTTCCCGACAGGGACCGGCCAGAACCTGGTCTACAATGAGCAGTTCTTC. It encodes CASSLLFPTGTGQNLVYNEQFF.

The chain carries TRBV29-1 and TRBJ1-2, with D maybe TRBD1 (6 bases). The length of the CDR3 is 13 residues. Trimming shortened V by 0 bases and J by 7 bases, and 12 bases separated the two germline ends. Per germline, CDR1 SQVTM and CDR2 ANQGSEA. The CDR3 reads CSVEESRGGGYTF. For the CDR3, the DNA is TGCAGCGTTGAAGAATCCAGGGGAGGTGGCTACACCTTC. The complete variable domain, with remaining parts taken from reference TRBV29-1 and TRBJ1-2, reads SAVISQKPSRDICQRGTSLTIQCQVDSQVTMMFWYRQQPGQSLTLIATANQGSEATYESGFVIDKFPISRPNLTFSTLTVSNMSPEDSSIYLCSVEESRGGGYTFGSGTRLTVV.

This clone was recorded at least ten times. Other DNA sequences of this sample code for an identical CDR3. The rearrangement joins TRBV4-1 to TRBJ2-1; D unclear. The CDR3 totals 16 residues. V was clipped by 0 bases and J by 0 bases, with 9 bases between them. The germline V gene encodes CDR1 MGHRA and CDR2 YSYEKL. Here the CDR3 reads CASSQEGRSSYNEQFF. CDR3 in DNA: TGCGCCAGCAGCCAAGAGGGCAGGAGCTCCTACAATGAGCAGTTCTTC.

The chain couples TRBV9 to TRBJ1-4; D is unresolved. The germline CDR1 and CDR2 sequences are SGDLS and YYNGEE. V lost 2 bases, J lost 5 bases, and 10 bases lay in between. The CDR3 consists of 14 residues. CDR3 amino acids: CASSVGPENEKLFF. As DNA, the CDR3 is TGTGCCAGCAGCGTCGGACCCGAGAATGAAAAACTGTTTTTT.

V usage is TRBV4-3 and J usage is TRBJ1-1, with D possibly TRBD1 on 6 matching bases. Germline V lookup: CDR1 LGHNA, CDR2 YSLEER. V lost 4 bases and J lost 8, with 8 bases in between. The CDR3 runs to 11 residues. DNA of the CDR3: TGCGCCAGCAGCCGTACAGGGGAAGCTTTCTTT. It yields the protein CASSRTGEAFF.

This sequence joins TRBV4-3 and TRBJ2-5, with 8 bases identical to TRBD1. Germline V lookup: CDR1 LGHNA, CDR2 YSLEER. This CDR3 has 17 residues. Trimming took 2 bases from V and 4 from J; bases not matched to a gene: 12. The CDR3 loop reads CASSQSLGTGSGETQYF. CDR3 in DNA: TGCGCCAGCAGCCAAAGTTTAGGGACAGGTTCTGGAGAGACCCAGTACTTC.

This clone was detected only a few times. The chain combines TRBV7-9 with TRBJ1-1; D gene ambiguous. Germline CDR1 SEHNR, CDR2 FQNEAQ (reference sequence). V was pared by 1 base and J by 10 bases, with 10 bases between. CDR3 length: 12 residues. In DNA form, the CDR3 reads TGTGCCAGCAGCTTAGACCGGTCGGGAGCTTTCTTT. This encodes CASSLDRSGAFF. Looking up the rest from reference TRBV7-9 and TRBJ1-1 gives the full variable domain: DTGVSQNPRHKITKRGQNVTFRCDPISEHNRLYWYRQTLGQGPEFLTYFQNEAQLEKSRLLSDRFSAERPKGSFSTLEIQRTEQGDSAMYLCASSLDRSGAFFGQGTRLTVV.

This clone appeared a few times. The CDR3 region is CASGTFEAFF. DNA for the CDR3: TGTGCCAGTGGGACCTTTGAAGCTTTCTTT. The V gene is TRBV19, the J gene TRBJ1-1; D is possibly TRBD1 (5 bases). CDR1 is LNHDA and CDR2 is SQIVND in the germline V gene (reference sequence). The CDR3 is 10 residues long. V lost 8 bases and J lost 7, with 8 bases in between.

The chain is built from TRBV5-1 and TRBJ2-7; D gene unclear. The CDR3 covers 13 residues. Germline lookup yields CDR1 SGHRS and CDR2 YFSETQ. V was pared by 0 bases and J by 9 bases, with 13 bases between. The CDR3 is CASSLAEGVGQYF. Here the CDR3 DNA reads TGCGCCAGCAGCTTGGCCGAAGGTGTTGGGCAGTACTTC.